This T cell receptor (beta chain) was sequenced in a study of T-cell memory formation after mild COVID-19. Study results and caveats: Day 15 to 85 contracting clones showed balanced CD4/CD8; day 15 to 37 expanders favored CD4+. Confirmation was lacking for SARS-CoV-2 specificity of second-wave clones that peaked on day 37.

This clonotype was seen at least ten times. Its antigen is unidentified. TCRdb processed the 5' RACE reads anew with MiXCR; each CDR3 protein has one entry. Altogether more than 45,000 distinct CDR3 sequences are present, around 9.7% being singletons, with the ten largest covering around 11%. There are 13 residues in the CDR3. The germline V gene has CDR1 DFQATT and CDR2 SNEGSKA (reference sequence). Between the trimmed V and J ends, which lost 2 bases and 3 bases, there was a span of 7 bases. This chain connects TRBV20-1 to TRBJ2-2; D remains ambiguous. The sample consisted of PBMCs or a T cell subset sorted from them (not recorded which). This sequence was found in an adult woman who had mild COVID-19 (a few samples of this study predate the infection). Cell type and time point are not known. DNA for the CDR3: TGCAGTGCTAGATTTGACGACACCGGGGAGCTGTTTTTT. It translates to CSARFDDTGELFF.